The T cell receptor beta chain under discussion was sequenced for a study of cytomegalovirus exposure and HLA in healthy donors. V was trimmed by 4 bases and J by 0 bases, leaving 10 bases between them. The germline CDR1 and CDR2 sequences are MNHNS and SASEGT. The CDR3 has 15 residues. There are a few counts of this clone. Its antigen remains unknown. Whole-study results and caveats: According to reports, the classifier identified cytomegalovirus status with high specificity and sensitivity.

Sequencing used immunoSEQ multiplex PCR; TCRdb keeps in-frame clones, though not all of them. The sample includes about 260,000 clones, less than 95% of them seen just once. The TCR was taken from a woman aged 25-40 years in good health and CMV-seronegative. Material: PBMCs. V is TRBV6-1 and J is TRBJ1-5, with D possibly matching TRBD1 (5 bases). CDR3 sequence reads: CASSVTAYSNQPQHF. The DNA of the CDR3 is TGTGCCAGCAGTGTGACAGCTTATAGCAATCAGCCCCAGCATTTT.